A selection of T cell receptor beta chains follows, all from one sample in a study of control samples from healthy donors and cancer patients. Assay used: immunoSEQ multiplex PCR; TCRdb lists only in-frame clones, some missing. The sample consists of about 120,000 clones, over 75% of them appearing once. What was sequenced was PBMCs. The receptors shown here come from a woman between 45 and 65 years old with colorectal cancer. Both conserved end residues are part of each CDR3. A D gene is named only where the DNA matches it firmly. Size is omitted from some rows. Given values are once, few, many or a class for expanded clones.

TRBV3-1/TRBV3-2	.	TRBJ1-1	TRBD1	CASSQGRQGPTEAFF	TGTGCCAGCAGCCAAGGGAGACAGGGTCCCACTGAAGCTTTCTTT
TRBV28	once	TRBJ2-5	.	CASSLGQPETQYF	TGTGCCAGCAGTTTAGGACAGCCAGAGACCCAGTACTTC
TRBV6-5	.	TRBJ1-1	.	CASVREMLENTEAFF	TGTGCCAGCGTCAGGGAAATGCTCGAGAACACTGAAGCTTTCTTT
TRBV10-3	.	TRBJ2-7	TRBD1	CAISEPTGAAYEQYF	TGTGCCATCAGTGAGCCGACAGGGGCTGCCTACGAGCAGTACTTC
TRBV6-5	.	TRBJ2-7	.	CASSLGWGPSYEQYF	TGTGCCAGCAGCCTAGGGTGGGGACCCTCCTACGAGCAGTACTTC
TRBV2	.	TRBJ1-6	TRBD1	CASTRQGLLSNSPLHF	TGTGCCAGCACCCGACAGGGGTTACTCTCTAATTCACCCCTCCACTTT
TRBV27	.	TRBJ1-2	.	CASSQGRSGYTF	TGTGCCAGCTCCCAAGGGAGGTCTGGCTACACCTTC
TRBV18	.	TRBJ1-4	TRBD1	CASSETGEDEKLFF	TGTGCCAGCTCAGAGACAGGGGAGGATGAAAAACTGTTTTTT
TRBV5-1	.	TRBJ2-7	TRBD1	CASSWDRANEQYF	TGCGCCAGCAGCTGGGACAGGGCCAACGAGCAGTACTTC
TRBV30	.	TRBJ1-6	.	CAWSVAGNSPLHF	TGTGCCTGGAGTGTGGCGGGTAATTCACCCCTCCACTTT
TRBV9	.	TRBJ2-7	TRBD2	CASSVLADNYEQYF	TGTGCCAGCAGCGTTCTAGCGGATAACTACGAGCAGTACTTC
TRBV28	.	TRBJ2-3	.	CASSSSGDTQYF	TGTGCCAGCAGTTCTTCAGGAGATACGCAGTATTTT
TRBV11-2	.	TRBJ2-3	.	CASSLVRSTDTQYF	TGTGCCAGCAGCTTAGTCAGAAGCACAGATACGCAGTATTTT
TRBV12-3/TRBV12-4	.	TRBJ1-1	.	CASSSTVNTEAFF	TGTGCCAGCAGTTCGACGGTGAACACTGAAGCTTTCTTT
TRBV6-6	.	TRBJ1-2	.	CASSQTEPNYGYTF	TGTGCCAGCAGCCAGACCGAACCTAACTATGGCTACACCTTC
TRBV7-8	.	TRBJ1-2	TRBD1	CASSPRTGPTYGYTF	TGTGCCAGCAGCCCCCGGACAGGCCCCACTTATGGCTACACCTTC
TRBV2	.	TRBJ1-6	.	CASTGTINNSPLHF	TGTGCCAGCACTGGGACAATAAATAATTCACCCCTCCACTTT
TRBV12-3/TRBV12-4	few	TRBJ1-1	.	CASSLRRGNEAFF	TGTGCCAGCAGTTTACGGCGGGGAAATGAAGCTTTCTTT
TRBV4-2	.	TRBJ1-1	TRBD1	CASSPQQGVTEAFF	TGTGCCAGCAGCCCACAACAGGGGGTCACTGAAGCTTTCTTT
TRBV29-1	.	TRBJ1-2	TRBD1	CSGGQGGRYGYTF	TGCAGCGGCGGACAGGGGGGTAGATATGGCTACACCTTC
TRBV7-9	.	TRBJ2-5	TRBD1	CASSFPGGGEGTLKETQYF	TGTGCCAGCAGCTTCCCAGGGGGCGGTGAAGGAACATTAAAAGAGACCCAGTACTTC
TRBV27	.	TRBJ1-6	.	CASSLRYHSYNSPLHF	TGTGCCAGCAGTTTACGTTACCACTCCTATAATTCACCCCTCCACTTT
TRBV13	.	TRBJ1-3	TRBD1	CASSSGQGPGNTIYF	TGTGCCAGCAGCTCCGGACAGGGCCCTGGAAACACCATATATTTT
TRBV11-2	.	TRBJ1-1	.	CASSPTGVTEAFF	TGTGCCAGCAGCCCAACCGGGGTCACTGAAGCTTTCTTT
TRBV19	.	TRBJ1-2	.	CASSLDWVNYGYTF	TGTGCCAGTAGTTTGGACTGGGTAAACTATGGCTACACCTTC
TRBV10-2	.	TRBJ1-1	.	CASSERTEAFF	TGCGCCAGCAGTGAGCGGACTGAAGCTTTCTTT
TRBV29-1	.	TRBJ1-5	TRBD1	CSVGQGDNQPQHF	TGCAGCGTGGGACAGGGGGATAATCAGCCCCAGCATTTT
TRBV6-5	.	TRBJ2-7	.	CASLDASQQYF	TGTGCCAGCTTGGACGCGTCCCAGCAGTACTTC
TRBV2	.	TRBJ1-1	.	CASSGLLGENTEAFF	TGTGCCAGCAGTGGATTACTAGGGGAGAACACTGAAGCTTTCTTT
TRBV10-3	.	TRBJ2-1	TRBD2	CAIRGLAGHNEQFF	TGTGCCATCAGGGGACTAGCGGGGCACAATGAGCAGTTCTTC
TRBV9	.	TRBJ1-2	.	CASSARHRDGYTF	TGTGCCAGCAGCGCCCGGCACAGGGACGGCTACACCTTC
TRBV27	.	TRBJ2-2	TRBD1	CASSERTGAGGELFF	TGTGCCAGCAGCGAGAGGACAGGGGCTGGCGGGGAGCTGTTTTTT
TRBV19	.	TRBJ1-1	.	CASSIDVRFMREAFF	TGTGCCAGTAGTATAGATGTTAGGTTCATGAGGGAAGCTTTCTTT
TRBV9	.	TRBJ1-4	TRBD1	CASSVQGGTAEKLFF	TGTGCCAGCAGCGTACAGGGGGGGACGGCTGAAAAACTGTTTTTT
TRBV30	.	TRBJ2-2	.	CAWTVDLNTGELFF	TGTGCCTGGACAGTCGACCTTAACACCGGGGAGCTGTTTTTT
TRBV28	.	TRBJ1-4	.	CASSNGGEKLFF	TGTGCCAGCAGCAACGGGGGTGAAAAACTGTTTTTT
TRBV19	.	TRBJ1-1	.	CASSLQGITEAFF	TGTGCCAGTAGTCTACAGGGAATCACTGAAGCTTTCTTT
TRBV29-1	.	TRBJ1-1	.	CSVAMRNTEAFF	TGCAGCGTTGCGATGAGGAACACTGAAGCTTTCTTT
TRBV24-1	once	TRBJ1-2	.	CATSDLPPGQYHYGYTF	TGTGCCACCAGTGATTTGCCACCGGGACAATACCACTATGGCTACACCTTC
TRBV19	.	TRBJ1-1	.	CASSTRADFEAFF	TGTGCCAGTAGTACCAGGGCCGATTTTGAAGCTTTCTTT
TRBV3-1/TRBV3-2	.	TRBJ2-3	TRBD1	CASSAQGNKDTQYF	TGTGCCAGCAGCGCACAGGGGAATAAAGATACGCAGTATTTT
TRBV2	few	TRBJ2-7	TRBD2	CASTEGLAGVYEQYF	TGTGCCAGCACCGAGGGGCTAGCGGGAGTGTACGAGCAGTACTTC
TRBV30	once	TRBJ1-1	TRBD1	CAWSRDRGKTEAFF	TGTGCCTGGAGTCGGGACAGGGGAAAGACTGAAGCTTTCTTT
TRBV11-2	few	TRBJ1-2	TRBD1	CASSPRTGPDYGYTF	TGTGCCAGCAGCCCCCGGACAGGGCCGGACTATGGCTACACCTTC
TRBV28	.	TRBJ2-2	TRBD1	CASSLTYDRGKAGELFF	TGTGCCAGCAGTCTAACCTATGACAGGGGGAAGGCCGGGGAGCTGTTTTTT
TRBV19	few	TRBJ1-6	.	CASSMAGSHSPLHF	TGTGCCAGTAGTATGGCCGGCAGCCATTCACCCCTCCACTTT
TRBV12-3/TRBV12-4	.	TRBJ1-1	TRBD1	CASSPTGGPEAFF	TGTGCCAGCAGTCCTACAGGGGGACCTGAAGCTTTCTTT
TRBV11-3	.	TRBJ2-3	.	CASSLVTQDTQYF	TGTGCCAGCAGCTTAGTGACTCAAGATACGCAGTATTTT
TRBV5-4	.	TRBJ2-5	TRBD2	CASSFGGGTQETQYF	TGTGCCAGCAGCTTCGGGGGGGGGACCCAAGAGACCCAGTACTTC
TRBV6-5	.	TRBJ2-3	TRBD1	CASRRDRGPGTQYF	TGTGCCAGCAGGAGGGACAGGGGGCCAGGTACGCAGTATTTT
TRBV23-1	.	TRBJ1-4	.	CASSQGCDKEDSCNEKLFF	TGCGCCAGCAGTCAAGGATGTGATAAGGAGGACAGTTGTAATGAAAAACTGTTTTTT